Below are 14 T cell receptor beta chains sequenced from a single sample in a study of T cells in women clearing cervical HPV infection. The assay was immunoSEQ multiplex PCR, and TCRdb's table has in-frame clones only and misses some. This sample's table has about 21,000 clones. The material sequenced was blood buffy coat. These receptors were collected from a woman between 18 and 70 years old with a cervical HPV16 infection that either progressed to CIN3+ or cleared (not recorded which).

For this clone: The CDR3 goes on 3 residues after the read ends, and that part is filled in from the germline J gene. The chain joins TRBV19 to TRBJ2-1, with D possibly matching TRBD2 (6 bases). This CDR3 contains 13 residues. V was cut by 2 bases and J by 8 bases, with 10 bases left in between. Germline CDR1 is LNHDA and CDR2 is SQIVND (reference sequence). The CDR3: CASSINRRDEQFF. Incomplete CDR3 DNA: TGTGCCAGTAGTATAAACAGGAGGGATGAG.

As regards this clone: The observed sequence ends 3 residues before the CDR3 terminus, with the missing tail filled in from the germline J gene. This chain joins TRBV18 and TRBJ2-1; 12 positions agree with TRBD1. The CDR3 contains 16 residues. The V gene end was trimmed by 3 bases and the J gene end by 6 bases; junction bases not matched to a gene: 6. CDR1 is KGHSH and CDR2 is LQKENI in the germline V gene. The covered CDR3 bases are TGTGCCAGCTCACCGAGGGGACAGGGGGCGGGCAATGAG. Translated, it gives CASSPRGQGAGNE. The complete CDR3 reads CASSPRGQGAGNEQFF.

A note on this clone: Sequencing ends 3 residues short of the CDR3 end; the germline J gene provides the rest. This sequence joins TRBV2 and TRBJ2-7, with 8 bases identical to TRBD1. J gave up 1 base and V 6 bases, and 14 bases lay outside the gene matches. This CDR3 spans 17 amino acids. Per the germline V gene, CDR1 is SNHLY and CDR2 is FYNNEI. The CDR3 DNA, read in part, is TGTGCCAGCAGGAAGGGTTTCCTGGGACAGGTGTCCTACGAG. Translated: CASRKGFLGQVSYE. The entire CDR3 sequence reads CASRKGFLGQVSYEQYF.

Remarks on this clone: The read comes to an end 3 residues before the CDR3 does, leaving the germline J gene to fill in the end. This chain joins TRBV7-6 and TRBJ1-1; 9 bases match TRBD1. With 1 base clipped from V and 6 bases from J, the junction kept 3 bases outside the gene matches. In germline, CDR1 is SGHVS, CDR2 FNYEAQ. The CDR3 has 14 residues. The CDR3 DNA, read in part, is TGTGCCAGCAGCTTAGGGACAGGGGCTTCTGAA. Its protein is CASSLGTGASE. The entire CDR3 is CASSLGTGASEAFF.

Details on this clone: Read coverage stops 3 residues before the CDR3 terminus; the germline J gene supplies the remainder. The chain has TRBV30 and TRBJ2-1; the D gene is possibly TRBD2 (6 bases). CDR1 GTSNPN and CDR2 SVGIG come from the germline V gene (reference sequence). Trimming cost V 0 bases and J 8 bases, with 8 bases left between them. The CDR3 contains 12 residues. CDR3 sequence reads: CAWSVEGYEQFF. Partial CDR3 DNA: TGTGCCTGGAGTGTGGAGGGCTATGAG.

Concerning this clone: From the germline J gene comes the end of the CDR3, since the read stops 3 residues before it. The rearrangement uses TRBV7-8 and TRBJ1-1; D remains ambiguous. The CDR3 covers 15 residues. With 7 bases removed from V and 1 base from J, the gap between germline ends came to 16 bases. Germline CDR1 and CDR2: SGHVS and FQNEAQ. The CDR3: CASITSLVGNTEAFF. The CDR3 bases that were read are TGTGCCAGCATTACTTCTCTGGTTGGGAACACTGAA.

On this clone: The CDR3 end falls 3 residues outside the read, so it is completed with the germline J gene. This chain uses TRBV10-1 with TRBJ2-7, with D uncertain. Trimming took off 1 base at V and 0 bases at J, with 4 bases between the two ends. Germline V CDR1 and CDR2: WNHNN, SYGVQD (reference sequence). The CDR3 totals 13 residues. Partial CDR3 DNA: TGCGCCAGCAGTGAGTTCGGCTCCTACGAG. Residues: CASSEFGSYE. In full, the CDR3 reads CASSEFGSYEQYF.

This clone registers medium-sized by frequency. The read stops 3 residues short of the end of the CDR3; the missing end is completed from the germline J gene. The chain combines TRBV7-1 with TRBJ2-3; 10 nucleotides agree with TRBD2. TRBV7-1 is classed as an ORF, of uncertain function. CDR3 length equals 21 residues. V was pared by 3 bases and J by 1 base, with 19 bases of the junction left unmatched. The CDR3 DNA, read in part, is TGTGCCAGCAGCTCCTTCTACCTACTAGCGGGGCTAATCCGCGGCACAGATACG. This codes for CASSSFYLLAGLIRGTDT. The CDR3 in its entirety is CASSSFYLLAGLIRGTDTQYF.

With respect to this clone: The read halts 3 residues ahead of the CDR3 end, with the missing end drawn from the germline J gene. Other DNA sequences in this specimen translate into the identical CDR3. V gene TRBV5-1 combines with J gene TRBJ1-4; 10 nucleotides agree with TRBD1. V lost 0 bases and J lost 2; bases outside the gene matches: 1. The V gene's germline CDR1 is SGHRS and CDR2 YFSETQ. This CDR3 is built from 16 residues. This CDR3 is CASSLGQGATNEKLFF. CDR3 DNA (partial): TGCGCCAGCAGCTTGGGACAGGGGGCGACTAATGAAAAA.

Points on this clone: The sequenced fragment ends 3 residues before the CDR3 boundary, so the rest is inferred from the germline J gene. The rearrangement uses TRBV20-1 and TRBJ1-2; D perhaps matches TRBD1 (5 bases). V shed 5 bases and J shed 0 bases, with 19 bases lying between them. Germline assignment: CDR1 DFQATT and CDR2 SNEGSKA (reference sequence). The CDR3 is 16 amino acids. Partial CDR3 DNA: TGCAGTGCTCACGATGTTACAGGCCGGACTAACTATGGC. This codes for CSAHDVTGRTNYG. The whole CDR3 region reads CSAHDVTGRTNYGYTF.

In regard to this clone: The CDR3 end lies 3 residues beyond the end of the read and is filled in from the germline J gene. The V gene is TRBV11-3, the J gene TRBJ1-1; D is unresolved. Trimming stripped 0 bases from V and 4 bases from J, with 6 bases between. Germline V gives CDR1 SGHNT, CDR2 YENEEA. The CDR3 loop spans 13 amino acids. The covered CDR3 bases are TGTGCCAGCAGCTTAGATGGCAGCACTGAA. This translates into CASSLDGSTE. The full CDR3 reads CASSLDGSTEAFF. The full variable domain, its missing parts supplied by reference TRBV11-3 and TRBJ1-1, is EAGVVQSPRYKIIEKKQPVAFWCNPISGHNTLYWYLQNLGQGPELLIRYENEEAVDDSQLPKDRFSAERLKGVDSTLKIQPAELGDSAVYLCASSLDGSTEAFFGQGTRLTVV.

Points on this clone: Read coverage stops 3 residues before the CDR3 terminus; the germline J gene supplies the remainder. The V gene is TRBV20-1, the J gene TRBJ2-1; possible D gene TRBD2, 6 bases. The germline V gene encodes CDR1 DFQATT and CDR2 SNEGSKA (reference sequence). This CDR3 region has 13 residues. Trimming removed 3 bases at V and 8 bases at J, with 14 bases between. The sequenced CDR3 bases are TGCAGTGCTAGTGGACCCGCTAGCGATGAG. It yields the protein CSASGPASDE. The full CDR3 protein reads CSASGPASDEQFF.

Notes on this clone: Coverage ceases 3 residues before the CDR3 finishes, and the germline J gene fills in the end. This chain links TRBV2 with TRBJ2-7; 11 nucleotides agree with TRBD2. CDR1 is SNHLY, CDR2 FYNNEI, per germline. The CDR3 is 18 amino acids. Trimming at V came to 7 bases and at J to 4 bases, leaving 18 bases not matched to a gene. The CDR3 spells CASTEQGVRLAGKYEQYF. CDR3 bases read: TGTGCCAGCACCGAGCAGGGGGTTAGACTAGCGGGAAAGTACGAG.

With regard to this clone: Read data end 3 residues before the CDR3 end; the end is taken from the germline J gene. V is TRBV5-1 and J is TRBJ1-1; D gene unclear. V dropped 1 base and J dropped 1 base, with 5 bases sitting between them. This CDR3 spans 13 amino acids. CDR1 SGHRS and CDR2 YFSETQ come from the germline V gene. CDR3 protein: CASSLHGNTEAFF. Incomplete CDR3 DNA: TGCGCCAGCAGCTTGCACGGGAACACTGAA.